These 2 T cell receptor beta chains were all obtained from the same sample, sequenced in a study of T cell responses to AZD1222 COVID-19 vaccine. Clones were read by immunoSEQ multiplex PCR, and TCRdb kept only the in-frame ones, dropping some. Of roughly 120,000 clones listed, approximately 83% are singletons. Specimen: peripheral blood, collected on day 0 of MenACWY control vaccination. The receptors derive from an adult in good health.

This chain joins TRBV4-1 and TRBJ1-2; D may be TRBD1 (5 bases). Trimming took 4 bases from V and 6 from J, leaving 24 bases between them. The CDR3 has 17 residues. Per the germline V gene, CDR1 is MGHRA and CDR2 is YSYEKL. The CDR3 nucleotides are TGCGCCAGCAGCCGCTTTGAAATGGCGCAGGGCCCAGATGGCTACACCTTC. This sequence encodes CASSRFEMAQGPDGYTF.

The chain combines TRBV30 with TRBJ1-2, with D possibly matching TRBD1 (6 bases). Looked up from germline, CDR1 is GTSNPN and CDR2 is SVGIG (reference sequence). The CDR3 is 10 residues long. Trimming took off 5 bases at V and 6 bases at J, with 7 bases between the two ends. CDR3 in amino acids: CAWEGDGYTF. The CDR3 coding sequence is TGTGCCTGGGAGGGGGATGGCTACACCTTC.